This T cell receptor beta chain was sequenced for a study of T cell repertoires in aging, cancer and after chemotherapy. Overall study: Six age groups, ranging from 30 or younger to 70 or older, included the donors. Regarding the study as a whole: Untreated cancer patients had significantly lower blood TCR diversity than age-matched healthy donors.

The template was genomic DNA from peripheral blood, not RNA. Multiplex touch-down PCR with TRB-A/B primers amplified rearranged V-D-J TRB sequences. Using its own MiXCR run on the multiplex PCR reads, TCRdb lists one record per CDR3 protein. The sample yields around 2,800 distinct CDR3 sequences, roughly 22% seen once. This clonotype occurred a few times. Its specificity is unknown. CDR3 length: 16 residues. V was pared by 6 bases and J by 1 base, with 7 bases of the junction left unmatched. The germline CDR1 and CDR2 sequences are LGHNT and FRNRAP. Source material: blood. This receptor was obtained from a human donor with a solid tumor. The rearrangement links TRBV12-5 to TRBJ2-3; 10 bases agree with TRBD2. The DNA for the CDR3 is TGTGCTAGTGGGAACAATAGCGGGGGGCGCACAGATACGCAGTATTTT. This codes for CASGNNSGGRTDTQYF.